Below are 8 T cell receptor beta chains sequenced from a single sample in a study of blood T cell repertoires in COVID-19. This table comes from immunoSEQ multiplex PCR, and its TCRdb copy is limited to in-frame clones, with some not included. Of under 300,000 clones in the sample, 82% were seen once. The specimen sequenced was PBMCs or T cells enriched from blood (not recorded which). The receptors come from a man in his forties who had recovered from COVID-19.

V gene TRBV29-1 combines with J gene TRBJ2-2, with D possibly being TRBD2 (5 bases). The CDR3 runs 12 residues. Germline V gene data show CDR1 as SQVTM and CDR2 as ANQGSEA. With 4 bases removed from V and 4 bases from J, the gap between germline ends came to 7 bases. For the CDR3, the DNA is TGCAGCGTTGGAGGGCGCACCGGGGAGCTGTTTTTT. It yields the protein CSVGGRTGELFF.

This clone was counted a single time. V is TRBV7-9 and J is TRBJ1-1; D is undetermined. Looked up from germline, CDR1 is SEHNR and CDR2 is FQNEAQ (reference sequence). Deletions cut 7 bases from V and 3 bases from J, with 15 bases between. This CDR3 region has 14 residues. CDR3: CASTTGGSDTEAFF. The CDR3 nucleotides read TGTGCCAGCACCACGGGAGGGTCGGACACTGAAGCTTTCTTT.

The rearrangement joins TRBV9 to TRBJ2-3; D is uncertain. V gave up 0 bases and J gave up 4 bases, with 12 bases separating them. The CDR3 sequence is 15 residues long. Germline lookup yields CDR1 SGDLS and CDR2 YYNGEE. This CDR3 reads CASSVGLAPSDTQYF. Here the CDR3 DNA reads TGTGCCAGCAGCGTAGGGTTGGCCCCTTCAGATACGCAGTATTTT. The full variable domain, with the rest looked up from reference TRBV9 and TRBJ2-3, is DSGVTQTPKHLITATGQRVTLRCSPRSGDLSVYWYQQSLDQGLQFLIQYYNGEERAKGNILERFSAQQFPDLHSELNLSSLELGDSALYFCASSVGLAPSDTQYFGPGTRLTVL.

Concerning this clone itself: Its ends do not fully match the called genes, so a read error is possible. The V call is TRBV28, the J call TRBJ1-2; possible D gene TRBD1, 6 bases. CDR1 is MDHEN and CDR2 is SYDVKM in the germline V gene. The CDR3 has 14 residues. In DNA form, the CDR3 reads TGTGCCAGCAATCAACTGTTGGGGCACAGGGTGAATTTCTTC. Translating gives CASNQLLGHRVNFF.

The chain recombines TRBV7-2 with TRBJ1-1; 7 nucleotides line up with TRBD1. The CDR3 runs 12 residues. J gave up 5 bases and V 4 bases, and 1 base lay outside the gene matches. Germline V lookup: CDR1 SGHTA, CDR2 FQGNSA. The CDR3 is CASSWTGTEAFF. DNA for the CDR3: TGTGCCAGCAGCTGGACAGGTACTGAAGCTTTCTTT. Together with reference TRBV7-2 and TRBJ1-1, the CDR3 gives the full variable domain: GAGVSQSPSNKVTEKGKDVELRCDPISGHTALYWYRQSLGQGLEFLIYFQGNSAPDKSGLPSDRFSAERTGGSVSTLTIQRTQQEDSAVYLCASSWTGTEAFFGQGTRLTVV.

The chain has TRBV30 and TRBJ1-2; D uncertain. Between the trimmed V and J ends, which lost 5 bases and 4 bases, there was a span of 11 bases. The CDR3 has 12 residues. CDR1 GTSNPN and CDR2 SVGIG come from the germline V gene (reference sequence). The CDR3: CAWSVERYGYTF. The CDR3, as DNA: TGTGCCTGGTCGGTGGAGCGCTATGGCTACACCTTC. Combining the CDR3 with reference TRBV30 and TRBJ1-2 gives the whole variable domain SQTIHQWPATLVQPVGSPLSLECTVEGTSNPNLYWYRQAAGRGLQLLFYSVGIGQISSEVPQNLSASRPQDRQFILSSKKLLLSDSGFYLCAWSVERYGYTFGSGTRLTVV.

The rearrangement uses TRBV5-4 and TRBJ2-2; TRBD2 matches 14 bases. The CDR3 is made up of 18 amino acids. Per germline, CDR1 SGHNT and CDR2 YYREEE (reference sequence). The V segment lost 3 bases and the J segment 2 bases; nucleotides outside the gene matches: 6. The CDR3 DNA reads as TGTGCCAGCAGCTCGGGACTAGCGGGAGCTCAAAACACCGGGGAGCTGTTTTTT. Protein sequence: CASSSGLAGAQNTGELFF. The variable domain in full, completed from reference TRBV5-4 and TRBJ2-2, reads ETGVTQSPTHLIKTRGQQVTLRCSSQSGHNTVSWYQQALGQGPQFIFQYYREEENGRGNFPPRFSGLQFPNYSSELNVNALELDDSALYLCASSSGLAGAQNTGELFFGEGSRLTVL.

The chain combines TRBV4-1 with TRBJ1-1; D ambiguous. The germline gives CDR1 MGHRA, CDR2 YSYEKL. The germline V and J ends were trimmed by 0 bases and 4 bases, with 18 bases remaining between them. This CDR3 has 17 residues. This CDR3 is CASSQESGSGEGTEAFF. The CDR3 DNA is TGCGCCAGCAGCCAAGAATCGGGGTCCGGGGAGGGCACTGAAGCTTTCTTT.